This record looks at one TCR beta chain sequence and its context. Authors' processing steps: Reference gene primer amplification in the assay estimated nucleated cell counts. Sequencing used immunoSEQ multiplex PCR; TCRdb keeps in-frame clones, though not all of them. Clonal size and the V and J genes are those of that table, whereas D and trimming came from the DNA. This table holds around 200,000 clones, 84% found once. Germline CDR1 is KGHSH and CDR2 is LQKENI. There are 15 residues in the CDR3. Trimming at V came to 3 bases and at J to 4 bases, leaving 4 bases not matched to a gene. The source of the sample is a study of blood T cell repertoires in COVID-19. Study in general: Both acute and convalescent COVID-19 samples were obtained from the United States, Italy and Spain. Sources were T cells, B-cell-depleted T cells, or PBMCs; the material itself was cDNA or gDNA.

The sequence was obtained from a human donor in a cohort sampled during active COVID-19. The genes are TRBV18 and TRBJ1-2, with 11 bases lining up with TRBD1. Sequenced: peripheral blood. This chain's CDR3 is CASSPGQGALYGYTF. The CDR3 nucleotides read TGTGCCAGCTCACCCGGACAGGGGGCACTCTATGGCTACACCTTC.